This entry lists 21 T cell receptor beta chains sequenced from one sample in a study of blood T cell repertoires in COVID-19. This table comes from immunoSEQ multiplex PCR, and its TCRdb copy is limited to in-frame clones, with some not included. The sample has about 230,000 clones, approximately 88% seen once. Sequencing was carried out using peripheral blood. All receptors derive from a man aged 40-49 years with acute or convalescent COVID-19.

The rearrangement joins TRBV3-1 (or the pseudogene TRBV3-2) to TRBJ2-1; 8 bases agree with TRBD1. Losses at the gene ends were 4 bases for V and 11 bases for J; bases not matched to a gene: 10. Per the germline V gene, CDR1 is LGHDT and CDR2 is YNNKEL (reference sequence). CDR3 length equals 14 residues. The CDR3 loop is CASSPSRDRLQQFF. As DNA, the CDR3 is TGTGCCAGCAGCCCTTCCCGGGACAGGTTGCAGCAGTTCTTC.

Concerning this clone: One junction end disagrees with the germline gene, perhaps due to a read error. The rearrangement uses TRBV24-1 and TRBJ2-1; D possibly corresponds to TRBD2 (5 bases). Germline CDR1 reads KGHDR; CDR2 reads SFDVKD. The CDR3 runs 13 residues. In DNA form, the CDR3 reads TGTGCCACCAGTGTTACCGGGATACTAACATCAGTCTTC. It yields the protein CATSVTGILTSVF.

The chain employs TRBV11-2 and TRBJ1-1; D call uncertain. The ends were cut back, 0 bases at V and 6 bases at J, with 11 bases in the middle. Looked up from germline, CDR1 is SGHAT and CDR2 is FQNNGV. This CDR3 has 14 residues. The CDR3 here is CASSLDYASSEAFF. The CDR3 region has the DNA TGTGCCAGCAGCTTAGATTATGCGAGTTCTGAAGCTTTCTTT.

The chain employs TRBV5-1 and TRBJ2-5; 11 positions match TRBD2. This CDR3 has 18 amino acids. V lost 3 bases and J lost 4; bases outside the gene matches: 14. Germline values: CDR1 SGHRS, CDR2 YFSETQ. The CDR3: CASSSPGTSGPLGETQYF. The CDR3 coding sequence is TGCGCCAGCAGCTCCCCCGGGACTAGCGGACCCCTCGGAGAGACCCAGTACTTC.

As to this clone: Other DNA sequences in the same sample also yield this CDR3. This sequence joins TRBV7-2 and TRBJ2-7; 11 bases fit TRBD2. The ends lost 2 bases at V and 2 bases at J; junction bases unmatched: 2. This CDR3 has 15 residues. The germline V gene encodes CDR1 SGHTA and CDR2 FQGNSA. CDR3 coding DNA: TGTGCCAGCAGCTTAAGACTAGCGGGGCCCTACGAGCAGTACTTC. Its protein product is CASSLRLAGPYEQYF.

The chain couples TRBV5-1 to TRBJ2-6; 10 bases line up with TRBD2. Germline V gene sequence: CDR1 SGHRS, CDR2 YFSETQ. With 4 bases clipped from V and 4 bases from J, the junction kept 8 bases outside the gene matches. The CDR3 sequence is 17 residues long. CDR3 in amino acids: CASSRSLAGDGANVLTF. CDR3 bases: TGCGCCAGCAGCCGATCCCTAGCGGGGGACGGGGCCAACGTCCTGACTTTC. Based on the CDR3 plus reference TRBV5-1 and TRBJ2-6, the full variable domain is KAGVTQTPRYLIKTRGQQVTLSCSPISGHRSVSWYQQTPGQGLQFLFEYFSETQRNKGNFPGRFSGRQFSNSRSEMNVSTLELGDSALYLCASSRSLAGDGANVLTFGAGSRLTVL.

The J gene is TRBJ2-5, the V gene TRBV5-4; the D is unclear. Trimming removed 1 base from V and 3 bases from J, with 4 bases in between. Germline assignment: CDR1 SGHNT and CDR2 YYREEE (reference sequence). The CDR3 sequence is 12 residues long. This chain's CDR3 is CASSLPKETQYF. CDR3 bases: TGTGCCAGCAGCTTGCCCAAAGAGACCCAGTACTTC.

The chain links TRBV9 to TRBJ1-2; D ambiguous. The germline CDR1 and CDR2 sequences are SGDLS and YYNGEE. CDR3 length: 14 amino acids. V shed 0 bases and J shed 4 bases, with 10 bases lying between them. This CDR3 reads CASSVGAGTYGYTF. Here the CDR3 DNA reads TGTGCCAGCAGCGTAGGTGCGGGAACCTATGGCTACACCTTC.

V usage is TRBV19 and J usage is TRBJ1-2; D unclear. Trimming cost V 0 bases and J 4 bases, with 12 bases left between them. The length of the CDR3 is 15 residues. Germline V gives CDR1 LNHDA, CDR2 SQIVND (reference sequence). The CDR3 coding sequence is TGTGCCAGTAGTATAGACGCCAGGAAAGTCTATGGCTACACCTTC. Its translation is CASSIDARKVYGYTF.

This clone was counted a few times. CDR3 residues: CASSRGIRDQPQHF. In DNA form, the CDR3 reads TGTGCCAGCAGTAGGGGGATCAGGGATCAGCCCCAGCATTTT. V is TRBV6-5 and J is TRBJ1-5, with D possibly being TRBD1 (6 bases). Germline V gene sequence: CDR1 MNHEY, CDR2 SVGAGI. The CDR3 length is 14 residues. V was pared by 5 bases and J by 5 bases, with 13 bases between.

The rearrangement joins TRBV25-1 to TRBJ2-5; D is perhaps TRBD2 (6 bases). The V gene's germline CDR1 is MGHDK and CDR2 SYGVNS. The CDR3 loop spans 13 amino acids. Between the trimmed V and J ends, which lost 10 bases and 5 bases, there was a span of 17 bases. For the CDR3, the DNA is TGTGCCATGCAAACTAGCTTTTCGGAGACCCAGTACTTC. Its translation is CAMQTSFSETQYF.

This chain links TRBV5-5 with TRBJ2-2; 12 bases are shared with TRBD2. J was trimmed by 4 bases and V by 0 bases; bases with no gene match: 10. CDR3 length: 19 residues. Germline V CDR1 and CDR2: SGHKS, YYEKEE (reference sequence). CDR3 protein: CASSLGPSGRAGVTGELFF. CDR3 coding DNA: TGTGCCAGCAGCTTGGGGCCTAGCGGGAGGGCTGGGGTCACCGGGGAGCTGTTTTTT.

This chain connects TRBV5-6 to TRBJ2-3; TRBD2 aligns across 14 bases. This CDR3 is built from 17 residues. J was trimmed by 4 bases and V by 3 bases; bases with no gene match: 7. From germline, CDR1 is SGHDT and CDR2 YYEEEE. The DNA for the CDR3 is TGTGCCAGCAGCTCGAAGGGACTAGCGGGAGTAGCAGATACGCAGTATTTT. It codes for CASSSKGLAGVADTQYF.

This chain joins TRBV5-1 and TRBJ1-1; a possible D gene is TRBD1 (5 bases). The CDR3 loop spans 13 amino acids. The ends were cut back, 5 bases at V and 6 bases at J, with 14 bases in the middle. Germline values: CDR1 SGHRS, CDR2 YFSETQ. The CDR3 loop is CASSNDGGAEAFF. CDR3 sequence (DNA): TGCGCCAGCAGTAACGATGGAGGGGCTGAAGCTTTCTTT.

This chain links TRBV7-6 with TRBJ2-3, with a tentative D call TRBD2 (6 bases). Germline V gene sequence: CDR1 SGHVS, CDR2 FNYEAQ. Between the trimmed V and J ends, which lost 7 bases and 2 bases, there was a span of 13 bases. The CDR3 extends over 14 amino acids. CDR3 loop: CASKDSGSTDTQYF. The CDR3, as DNA: TGTGCCAGCAAAGATAGCGGATCCACAGATACGCAGTATTTT. The full variable domain, with the rest looked up from reference TRBV7-6 and TRBJ2-3, is GAGVSQSPRYKVTKRGQDVALRCDPISGHVSLYWYRQALGQGPEFLTYFNYEAQQDKSGLPNDRFSAERPEGSISTLTIQRTEQRDSAMYRCASKDSGSTDTQYFGPGTRLTVL.

V usage is TRBV30 and J usage is TRBJ1-3; D is undetermined. Trimming shortened V by 4 bases and J by 0 bases, and 10 bases separated the two germline ends. Germline assignment: CDR1 GTSNPN and CDR2 SVGIG (reference sequence). This CDR3 contains 14 residues. For the CDR3, the DNA is TGTGCCTGGACCCTGCCAGTCTCTGGAAACACCATATATTTT. It is translated as CAWTLPVSGNTIYF.

The J gene is TRBJ1-2, the V gene TRBV2; D is unresolved. The CDR3 is made up of 13 amino acids. Trimming removed 1 base at V and 8 bases at J, with 11 bases between. In germline, CDR1 is SNHLY, CDR2 FYNNEI. The CDR3 bases are TGTGCCAGCAGTGAAGGGCTTCGGAGGGGCTACACCTTC. Translating it yields CASSEGLRRGYTF.

The V gene is TRBV7-2, the J gene TRBJ1-1; 8 bases match TRBD1. The ends lost 5 bases at V and 11 bases at J; junction bases unmatched: 10. Germline-derived CDR1 and CDR2 are SGHTA and FQGNSA. The CDR3 runs 13 residues. The chain's CDR3 is CASSPGQVRAAFF. For the CDR3, the DNA is TGTGCCAGCAGCCCGGGACAGGTGAGGGCGGCTTTCTTT.

V is TRBV19 and J is TRBJ1-1, with D unclear. CDR1 and CDR2 (germline): LNHDA, SQIVND (reference sequence). The CDR3 has 15 amino acids. V lost 7 bases to trimming and J lost 0 bases, with 15 bases between them. The CDR3 spells CASKPSSSMNTEAFF. DNA of the CDR3: TGTGCCAGTAAGCCCTCGTCGAGCATGAACACTGAAGCTTTCTTT.

The V call is TRBV2, the J call TRBJ1-4; D gene unclear. CDR1 is SNHLY, CDR2 FYNNEI, per germline. Trimming cost V 7 bases and J 4 bases, with 16 bases left between them. The CDR3 spans 15 residues. CDR3 protein: CASMGSDGINEKLFF. In DNA, the CDR3 is TGTGCCAGCATGGGCTCCGACGGGATTAATGAAAAACTGTTTTTT.

This chain links TRBV6-2 or TRBV6-3 with TRBJ1-2, with TRBD1 as a possible D gene (6 bases). CDR3 length: 14 residues. Between the trimmed V and J ends, which lost 0 bases and 2 bases, there was a span of 7 bases. Germline V gene lookup returns CDR1 MNHEY and CDR2 SVGEGT. The CDR3 loop reads CASSYSQGNYGYTF. In DNA form, the CDR3 reads TGTGCCAGCAGTTACTCGCAGGGGAACTATGGCTACACCTTC.